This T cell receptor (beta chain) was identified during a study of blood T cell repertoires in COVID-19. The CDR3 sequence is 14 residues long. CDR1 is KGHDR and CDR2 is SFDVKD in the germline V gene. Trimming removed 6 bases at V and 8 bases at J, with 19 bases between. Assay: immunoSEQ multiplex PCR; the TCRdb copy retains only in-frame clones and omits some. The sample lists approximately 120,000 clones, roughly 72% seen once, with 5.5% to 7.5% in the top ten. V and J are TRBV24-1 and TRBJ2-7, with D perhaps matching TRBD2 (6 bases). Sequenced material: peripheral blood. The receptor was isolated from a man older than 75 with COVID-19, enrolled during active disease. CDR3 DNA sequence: TGTGCCACCAGTCCAAGCGGGTCCAGGGTTAAGCAGTACTTC. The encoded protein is CATSPSGSRVKQYF.